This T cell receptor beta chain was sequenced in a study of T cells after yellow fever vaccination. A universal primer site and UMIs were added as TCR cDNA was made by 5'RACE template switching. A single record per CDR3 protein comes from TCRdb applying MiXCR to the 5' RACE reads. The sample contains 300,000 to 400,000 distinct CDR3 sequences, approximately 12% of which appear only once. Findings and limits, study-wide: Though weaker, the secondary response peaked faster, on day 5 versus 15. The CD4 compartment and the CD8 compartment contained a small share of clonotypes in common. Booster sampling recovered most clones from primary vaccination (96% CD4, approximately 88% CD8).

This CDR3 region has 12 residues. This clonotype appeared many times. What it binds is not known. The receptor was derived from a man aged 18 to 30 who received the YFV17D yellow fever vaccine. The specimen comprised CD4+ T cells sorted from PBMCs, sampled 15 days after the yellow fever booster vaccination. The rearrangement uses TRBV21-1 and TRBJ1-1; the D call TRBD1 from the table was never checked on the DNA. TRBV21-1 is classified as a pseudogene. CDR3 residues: CASSKGNRETFF. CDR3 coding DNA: TGTGCCAGCAGCAAAGGGAACAGGGAGACTTTCTTT.